This T cell receptor (beta chain) was sequenced during a study of blood T cell repertoires in COVID-19. Cohorts were assigned according to the clinical history that participants reported. This clone came up a few times. Libraries were prepared by immunoSEQ multiplex PCR; TCRdb keeps only in-frame clonotypes and omits some of them. This sample yields under 300,000 clones, of which approximately 90% are seen a single time; roughly 15% belongs to the top ten. V lost 1 base, J lost 9 bases, and 8 bases stayed unmatched. There are 15 residues in the CDR3. Germline V gives CDR1 SGHTA, CDR2 FQGNSA. The chain recombines TRBV7-2 with TRBJ2-1; 8 bases align to TRBD1. Sequences were obtained from PBMCs or T cells enriched from blood (not recorded which). This TCR was recovered from a man younger than 35 who had recovered from COVID-19. CDR3 in DNA: TGTGCCAGCAGCTTAGACGGCAGGGGGCTGGGTGAGCAGTTCTTC. Translation: CASSLDGRGLGEQFF.